The T cell receptor beta chain under discussion was sequenced for a study of T cells after yellow fever vaccination. Study-wide results and limits: Detected again after the booster were most primary-vaccination clones, at 95% to 98% CD4 and 70% to 90% CD8.

TCRdb re-derived calls from the 5' RACE reads in MiXCR, one entry per CDR3 protein. The profile shows over 100,000 distinct CDR3 sequences, roughly 8.4% of them singletons. This clonotype was detected a few times. Its antigen remains unidentified. The CDR3 runs to 16 residues. Trimming pared 5 bases from V and 0 bases from J, leaving 16 bases between. Germline V gives CDR1 MDHEN, CDR2 SYDVKM. The receptor comes from a young man who received the YFV17D yellow fever vaccine. The genes are TRBV28 and TRBJ2-5, with D possibly TRBD2 on 6 matching bases. The specimen was CD8+ T cells sorted from PBMCs, collected 45 days after the yellow fever booster vaccination. CDR3 sequence: CASSPAFRDYQETQYF. CDR3 bases: TGTGCCAGCAGTCCTGCCTTCCGGGACTACCAAGAGACCCAGTACTTC.